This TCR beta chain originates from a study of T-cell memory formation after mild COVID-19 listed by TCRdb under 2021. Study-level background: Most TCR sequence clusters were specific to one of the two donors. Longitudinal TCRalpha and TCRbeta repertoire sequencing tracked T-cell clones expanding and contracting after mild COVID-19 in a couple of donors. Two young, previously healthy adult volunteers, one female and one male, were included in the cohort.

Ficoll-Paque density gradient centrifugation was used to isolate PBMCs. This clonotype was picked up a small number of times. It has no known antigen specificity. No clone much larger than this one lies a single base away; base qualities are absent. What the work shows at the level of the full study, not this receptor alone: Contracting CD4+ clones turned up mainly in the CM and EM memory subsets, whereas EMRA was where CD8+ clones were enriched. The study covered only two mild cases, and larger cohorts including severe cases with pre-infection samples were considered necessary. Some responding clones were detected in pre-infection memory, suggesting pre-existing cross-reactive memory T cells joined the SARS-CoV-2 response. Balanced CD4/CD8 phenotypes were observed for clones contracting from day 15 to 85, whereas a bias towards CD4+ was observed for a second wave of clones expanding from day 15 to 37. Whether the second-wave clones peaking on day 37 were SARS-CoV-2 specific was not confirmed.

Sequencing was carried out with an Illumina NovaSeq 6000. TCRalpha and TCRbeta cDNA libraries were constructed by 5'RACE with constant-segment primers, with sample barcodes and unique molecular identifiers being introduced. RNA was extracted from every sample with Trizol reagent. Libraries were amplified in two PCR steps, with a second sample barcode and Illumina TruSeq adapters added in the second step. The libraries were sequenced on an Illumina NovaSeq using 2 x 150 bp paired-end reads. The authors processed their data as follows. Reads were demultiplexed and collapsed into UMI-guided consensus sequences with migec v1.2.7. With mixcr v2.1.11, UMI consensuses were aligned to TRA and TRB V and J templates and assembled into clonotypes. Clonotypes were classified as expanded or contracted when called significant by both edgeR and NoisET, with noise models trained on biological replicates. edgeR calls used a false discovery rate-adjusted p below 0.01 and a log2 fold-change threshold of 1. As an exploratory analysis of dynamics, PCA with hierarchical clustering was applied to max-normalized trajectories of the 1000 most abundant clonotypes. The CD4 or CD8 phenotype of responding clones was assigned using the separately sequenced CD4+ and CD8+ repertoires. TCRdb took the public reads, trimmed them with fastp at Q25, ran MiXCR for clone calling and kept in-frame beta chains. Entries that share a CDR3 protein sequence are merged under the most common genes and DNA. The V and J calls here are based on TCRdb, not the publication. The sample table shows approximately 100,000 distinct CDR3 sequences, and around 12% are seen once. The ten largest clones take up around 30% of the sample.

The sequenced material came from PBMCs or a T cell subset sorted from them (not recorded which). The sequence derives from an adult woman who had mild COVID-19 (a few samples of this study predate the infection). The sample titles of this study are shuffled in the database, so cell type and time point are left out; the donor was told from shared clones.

The nucleotide sequence is TGTGCCAGTAGTATCTACGAAGGGAACACTGAAGCTTTCTTT. Its protein product is CASSIYEGNTEAFF. The chain employs TRBV19 and TRBJ1-1; the D gene lacks a confident call. V loses 3 bases, J loses 1 base, and the germline ends lie 9 bases apart. The germline V gene encodes CDR1 LNHDA and CDR2 SQIVND (reference sequence). The CDR3 starts with the cysteine, ends with the phenylalanine, and has 14 residues. CDR3 DNA is the only sequence kept; it has 42 bases, read in frame from the first base.